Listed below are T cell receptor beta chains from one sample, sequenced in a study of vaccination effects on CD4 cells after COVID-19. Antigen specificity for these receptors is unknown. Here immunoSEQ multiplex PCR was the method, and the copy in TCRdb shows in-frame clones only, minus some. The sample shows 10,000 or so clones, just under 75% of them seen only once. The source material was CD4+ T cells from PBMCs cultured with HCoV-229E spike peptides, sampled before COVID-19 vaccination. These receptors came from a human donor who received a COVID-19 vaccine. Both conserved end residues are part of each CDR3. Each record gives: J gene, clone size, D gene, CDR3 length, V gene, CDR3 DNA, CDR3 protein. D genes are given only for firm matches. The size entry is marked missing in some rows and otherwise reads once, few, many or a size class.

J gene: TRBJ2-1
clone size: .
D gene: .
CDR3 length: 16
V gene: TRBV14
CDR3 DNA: TGTGCCAGCAGCCAAGATCGGTGGGAGTCATACAATGAGCAGTTCTTC
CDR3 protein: CASSQDRWESYNEQFF

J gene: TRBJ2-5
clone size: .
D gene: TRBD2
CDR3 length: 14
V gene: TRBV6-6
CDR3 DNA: TGTGCCACCGCCGGGGGTAGCGGGAAAGAGACCCAGTACTTC
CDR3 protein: CATAGGSGKETQYF

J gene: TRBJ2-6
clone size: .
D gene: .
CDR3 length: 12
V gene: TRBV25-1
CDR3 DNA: TGTGCCAGCACGGGGGGCCGGGGAGACCTGACTTTC
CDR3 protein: CASTGGRGDLTF

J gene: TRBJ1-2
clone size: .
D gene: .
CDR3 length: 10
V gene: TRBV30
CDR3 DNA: TGTGCCCTGGGGGCGGGAGGCTACACCTTC
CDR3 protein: CALGAGGYTF

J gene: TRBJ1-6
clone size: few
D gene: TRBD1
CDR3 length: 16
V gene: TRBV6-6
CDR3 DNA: TGTGCCAGCTCCGGGACAGTGTACTCCTATAATTCACCCCTCCACTTT
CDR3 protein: CASSGTVYSYNSPLHF

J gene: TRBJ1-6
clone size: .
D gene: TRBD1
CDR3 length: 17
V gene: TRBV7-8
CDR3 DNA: TGTGCCAGCAGCCCCCTCCGCAATGACAGGGTTAATTCACCCCTCCACTTT
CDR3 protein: CASSPLRNDRVNSPLHF

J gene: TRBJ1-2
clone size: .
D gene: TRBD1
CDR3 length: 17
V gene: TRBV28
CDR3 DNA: TGTGCCAGCAGTTCCCCCGGGACAGGCGGCCTCCTCGATGGCTACACCTTC
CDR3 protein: CASSSPGTGGLLDGYTF

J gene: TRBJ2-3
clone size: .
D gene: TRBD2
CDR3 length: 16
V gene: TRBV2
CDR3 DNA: TGTGCCAGCAGTGACCGGACTAGCGGGGGGACGGGTACGCAGTATTTT
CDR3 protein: CASSDRTSGGTGTQYF

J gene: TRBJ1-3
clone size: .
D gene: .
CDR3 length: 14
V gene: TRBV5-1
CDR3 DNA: TGCGCCAGCAGCCCGGTGGGGGGTGGAAACACCATATATTTT
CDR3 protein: CASSPVGGGNTIYF

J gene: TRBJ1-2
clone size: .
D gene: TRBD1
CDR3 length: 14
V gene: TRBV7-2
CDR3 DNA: TGTGCCAGCAGCTCCCGGACAGGCGCGAAGGGCTACACCTTC
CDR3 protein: CASSSRTGAKGYTF

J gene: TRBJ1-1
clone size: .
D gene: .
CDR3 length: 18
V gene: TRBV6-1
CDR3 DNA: TGTGCCAGCAGTGAAGGGGGAGTAAGAAAGGCTTGGGGGACTGAAGCTTTCTTT
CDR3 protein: CASSEGGVRKAWGTEAFF

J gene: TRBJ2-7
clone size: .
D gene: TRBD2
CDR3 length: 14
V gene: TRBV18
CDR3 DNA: TGTGCCAGCTCAGCGGGACTACTTCCCTACGAGCAGTACTTC
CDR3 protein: CASSAGLLPYEQYF

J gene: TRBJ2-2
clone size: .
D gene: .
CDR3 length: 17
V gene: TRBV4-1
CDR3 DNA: TGCGCCAGCAGCCAAGGGGGGCAGGGGGGACGGGCCGGGGAGCTGTTTTTT
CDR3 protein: CASSQGGQGGRAGELFF

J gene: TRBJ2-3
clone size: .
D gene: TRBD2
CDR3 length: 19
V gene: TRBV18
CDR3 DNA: TGTGCCAGCTCACCATTCCCAACCGGGACTAGCTTCTCCACAGATACGCAGTATTTT
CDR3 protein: CASSPFPTGTSFSTDTQYF

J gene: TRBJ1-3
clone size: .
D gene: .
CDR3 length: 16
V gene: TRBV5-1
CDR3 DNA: TGCGCCAGCAGCTTCCAGGGACCCGGCGACGGAAACACCATATATTTT
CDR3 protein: CASSFQGPGDGNTIYF

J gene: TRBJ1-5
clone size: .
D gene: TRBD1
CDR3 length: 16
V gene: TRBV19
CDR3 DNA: TGTGCCAGTAGTATAGGGACAGGTAATAGCAATCAGCCCCAGCATTTT
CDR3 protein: CASSIGTGNSNQPQHF

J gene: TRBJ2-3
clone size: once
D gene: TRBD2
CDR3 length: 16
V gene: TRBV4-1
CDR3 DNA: TGCGCCAGCAGCTCACGGACTAGCGGGAGATCAGATACGCAGTATTTT
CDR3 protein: CASSSRTSGRSDTQYF

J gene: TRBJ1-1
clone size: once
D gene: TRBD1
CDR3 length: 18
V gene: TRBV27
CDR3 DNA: TGTGCCAGCAGTTCCTCGGGCAGGGGGATTCCAATGAACACTGAAGCTTTCTTT
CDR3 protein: CASSSSGRGIPMNTEAFF

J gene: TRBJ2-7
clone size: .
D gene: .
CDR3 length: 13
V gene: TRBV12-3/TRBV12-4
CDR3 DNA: TGTGCCAGCAGTTTATCTTTATCCTACGAGCAGTACTTC
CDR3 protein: CASSLSLSYEQYF

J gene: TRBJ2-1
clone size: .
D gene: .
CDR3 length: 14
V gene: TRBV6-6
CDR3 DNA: TGTGCCAGCGCGGGGCGACCCTTCGACAATGAGCAGTTCTTC
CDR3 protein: CASAGRPFDNEQFF

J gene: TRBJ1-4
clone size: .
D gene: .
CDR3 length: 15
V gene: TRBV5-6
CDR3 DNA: TGTGCCAGCAGCTTGTTATGGGACCCGACCCCAAAACTGTTTTTT
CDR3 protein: CASSLLWDPTPKLFF

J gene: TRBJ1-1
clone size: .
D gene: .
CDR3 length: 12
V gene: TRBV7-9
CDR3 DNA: TGTGCCAGCAGCCGGGACGAGGGAAAAGCTTTCTTT
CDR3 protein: CASSRDEGKAFF

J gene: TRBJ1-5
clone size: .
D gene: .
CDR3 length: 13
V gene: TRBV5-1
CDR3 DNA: TGCGCCAGCAGTTCAGGGGACGGTCAGCCCCAGCATTTT
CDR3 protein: CASSSGDGQPQHF

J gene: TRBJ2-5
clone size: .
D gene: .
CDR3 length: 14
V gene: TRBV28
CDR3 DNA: TGTGCCAGCAGCCGAGGCGGCAGCGAAGAGACCCAGTACTTC
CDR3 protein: CASSRGGSEETQYF

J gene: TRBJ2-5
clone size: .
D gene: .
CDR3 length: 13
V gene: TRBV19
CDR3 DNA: TGTGCCAGTAGTATTCAGCGGCAAGAGACCCAGTACTTC
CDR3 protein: CASSIQRQETQYF

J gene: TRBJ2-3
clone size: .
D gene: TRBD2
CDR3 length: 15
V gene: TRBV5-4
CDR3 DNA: TGTGCCAGCAGCCCCACTAGCGGGAGTGGTGATACGCAGTATTTT
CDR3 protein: CASSPTSGSGDTQYF

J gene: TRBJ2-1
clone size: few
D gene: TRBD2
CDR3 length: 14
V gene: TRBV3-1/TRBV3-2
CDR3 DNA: TGTGCCAGCAGCCAAGAGCCTAGCGGGAGAGAGCAGTTCTTC
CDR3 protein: CASSQEPSGREQFF

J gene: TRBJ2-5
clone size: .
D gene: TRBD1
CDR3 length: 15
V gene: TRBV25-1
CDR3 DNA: TGTGCCAGCAGTGGGCAGGGGGCTGAGTATGAGACCCAGTACTTC
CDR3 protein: CASSGQGAEYETQYF

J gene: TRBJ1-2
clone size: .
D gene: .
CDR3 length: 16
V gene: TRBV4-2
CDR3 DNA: TGTGCCAGCAGCCACGAGAAACCTACAGGAGCCTATGGCTACACCTTC
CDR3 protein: CASSHEKPTGAYGYTF

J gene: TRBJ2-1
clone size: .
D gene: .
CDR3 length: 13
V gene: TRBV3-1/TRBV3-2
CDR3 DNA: TGTGCCAGCAGCCAAGATGGGGGGAGTGAGCAGTTCTTC
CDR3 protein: CASSQDGGSEQFF

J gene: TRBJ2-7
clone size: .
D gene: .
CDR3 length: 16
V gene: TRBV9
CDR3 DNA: TGTGCCAGCAGCGCCGGCCTCCAGGGGAAAGTCTACGAGCAGTACTTC
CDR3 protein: CASSAGLQGKVYEQYF

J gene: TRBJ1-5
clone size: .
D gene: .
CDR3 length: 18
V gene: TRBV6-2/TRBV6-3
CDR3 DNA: TGTGCCAGCAGTTACCCCTCCTACCCGTGGAAAGGCAATCAGCCCCAGCATTTT
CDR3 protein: CASSYPSYPWKGNQPQHF

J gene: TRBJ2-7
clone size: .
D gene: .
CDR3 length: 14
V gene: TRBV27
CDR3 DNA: TGTGCCAGCAGTTTATTTTACGCGTCGGGGGAGCAGTACTTC
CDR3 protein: CASSLFYASGEQYF